The 16 T cell receptor beta chains below all came from one sample that was sequenced in a study of identical twins. TCRdb independently ran MiXCR on the 5' RACE reads; one entry per CDR3 protein. The sample yields 350,000 to 500,000 distinct CDR3 sequences, around a sixth seen once. The sample comprised naive T cells sorted from blood. The origin of the receptors is a man aged 45-60 years in good health.

This clonotype was counted between two and nine times. V is TRBV29-1 and J is TRBJ2-2; tentatively, D is TRBD1 (5 bases). V lost 7 bases and J 5 bases, leaving 11 bases between the germline ends. The CDR3 has 12 amino acids. Germline loops: CDR1 SQVTM, CDR2 ANQGSEA. The CDR3 loop is CSAGLGTGELFF. DNA for the CDR3: TGCAGCGCAGGGCTCGGGACCGGGGAGCTGTTTTTT.

This clonotype was counted many times. V is TRBV27 and J is TRBJ2-1; 11 nucleotides line up with TRBD2. The CDR3 contains 16 residues. Germline V lookup: CDR1 MNHEY, CDR2 SMNVEV (reference sequence). V dropped 3 bases and J dropped 1; count of bases not matched to a gene: 2. DNA of the CDR3: TGTGCCAGCAGTTTGGGACTAGCGGTGTCCTACAATGAGCAGTTCTTC. This codes for CASSLGLAVSYNEQFF.

The chain recombines TRBV5-1 with TRBJ2-1; possibly TRBD2 for D (6 bases). CDR1 and CDR2 (germline): SGHRS, YFSETQ. Trimming removed 0 bases from V and 7 bases from J, with 11 bases in between. The CDR3 has 14 amino acids. CDR3 bases: TGCGCCAGCAGCTTGGTGAGGAGGGGAAATGAGCAGTTCTTC. It yields the protein CASSLVRRGNEQFF. Together with reference TRBV5-1 and TRBJ2-1, the CDR3 gives the full variable domain: KAGVTQTPRYLIKTRGQQVTLSCSPISGHRSVSWYQQTPGQGLQFLFEYFSETQRNKGNFPGRFSGRQFSNSRSEMNVSTLELGDSALYLCASSLVRRGNEQFFGPGTRLTVL.

This clonotype has only a few counts. This chain connects TRBV5-5 to TRBJ2-5, with 7 nucleotides matching TRBD1. The CDR3 runs to 17 residues. Germline CDR1 SGHKS, CDR2 YYEKEE (reference sequence). V trimming: 0 bases; J trimming: 0 bases; junction bases outside the gene matches: 8. CDR3 DNA: TGTGCCAGCAGCTTGGCTTGGCAGGGGGATCACCAAGAGACCCAGTACTTC. Its translation is CASSLAWQGDHQETQYF.

This clonotype was recorded a few times. This chain connects TRBV7-2 to TRBJ2-3; 8 nucleotides align to TRBD1. The CDR3 sequence is 17 residues long. The germline V gene has CDR1 SGHTA and CDR2 FQGNSA. J gave up 3 bases and V 4 bases, and 12 bases lay outside the gene matches. DNA of the CDR3: TGTGCCAGCAGCTCACCACCCGGGACAGGTCGTACAGATACGCAGTATTTT. It codes for CASSSPPGTGRTDTQYF.

The chain uses TRBV3-1 and TRBJ2-7, with 9 bases matching TRBD1. V was clipped by 5 bases and J by 2 bases; unmatched bases: 10. This CDR3 has 16 amino acids. CDR1 and CDR2 (germline): LGHDT, YNNKEL (reference sequence). CDR3 in amino acids: CASSGTTGGGTYEQYF. In DNA form, the CDR3 reads TGTGCCAGCAGCGGGACAACAGGGGGCGGTACCTACGAGCAGTACTTC.

This clonotype has only a few counts. This chain links TRBV7-8 with TRBJ2-3; 12 bases fit TRBD2. Unmatched junction bases numbered 6, after V lost 3 bases and J lost 5 bases. The CDR3 loop spans 16 amino acids. Germline V lookup: CDR1 SGHVS, CDR2 FQNEAQ. The CDR3 DNA follows: TGTGCCAGCAGCTTCCCTAGCGGGGGGGCCGAAGATACGCAGTATTTT. It codes for CASSFPSGGAEDTQYF.

This clonotype has only a few counts. The chain couples TRBV19 to TRBJ2-2, with D perhaps TRBD1 (6 bases). This CDR3 has 18 amino acids. Per germline, CDR1 LNHDA and CDR2 SQIVND (reference sequence). V dropped 5 bases and J dropped 5 bases, with 24 bases sitting between them. The chain's CDR3 is CASSPSRWGQAKTGELFF. The CDR3 DNA reads TGTGCCAGTAGTCCCTCTCGTTGGGGGCAGGCCAAGACCGGGGAGCTGTTTTTT.

This clonotype was detected ten times or more. This chain connects TRBV7-2 to TRBJ1-5; D ambiguous. Trimming removed 4 bases from V and 6 bases from J, with 22 bases in between. The length of the CDR3 is 17 residues. Germline V gene data show CDR1 as SGHTA and CDR2 as FQGNSA. The CDR3 DNA reads TGTGCCAGCAGCTCCCGGACCAGAAGGTCGTTGTTTCAGCCCCAGCATTTT. Translated: CASSSRTRRSLFQPQHF.

This clonotype was seen a handful of times. The V call is TRBV6-6, the J call TRBJ2-4; tentative D call: TRBD2 (5 bases). Germline V gives CDR1 MNHNY, CDR2 SVGAGI (reference sequence). CDR3 length: 12 residues. Trimming stripped 7 bases from V and 8 bases from J, with 12 bases between. CDR3 in amino acids: CASTRGGDIQYF. CDR3 bases: TGTGCCAGCACCAGAGGAGGAGACATTCAGTACTTC.

There are a few counts of this clonotype. The chain combines TRBV20-1 with TRBJ1-1, with D unresolved. Trimming took off 3 bases at V and 7 bases at J, with 6 bases between the two ends. The CDR3 has 10 amino acids. Germline V gene data show CDR1 as DFQATT and CDR2 as SNEGSKA (reference sequence). CDR3 nucleotides: TGCAGTGCTAGGGCGAATGAAGCTTTCTTT. Its protein product is CSARANEAFF.

A few counts support this clonotype. V gene TRBV10-3 combines with J gene TRBJ2-3, with 7 positions matching TRBD2. Germline-derived CDR1 and CDR2 are ENHRY and SYGVKD. The junction had 3 bases not matched to a gene; V was cut back by 1 base and J by 5 bases. CDR3 length: 14 amino acids. The DNA for the CDR3 is TGTGCCATCAGTGAGTGGGGGGAGGGAGATACGCAGTATTTT. The encoded protein is CAISEWGEGDTQYF.

This chain joins TRBV20-1 and TRBJ2-3, with TRBD2 identical over 10 bases. The ends lost 5 bases at V and 3 bases at J; junction bases unmatched: 8. Germline CDR1 is DFQATT and CDR2 is SNEGSKA (reference sequence). This CDR3 is 15 amino acids long. Here the CDR3 reads CSAPDPAGGTDTQYF. CDR3 nucleotides: TGCAGTGCTCCGGACCCAGCGGGAGGGACAGATACGCAGTATTTT.

This clonotype was seen ten or more times. The CDR3 reads CASSFSATGSQPQHF. CDR3 in DNA: TGTGCCAGCAGTTTTTCTGCGACAGGGAGTCAGCCCCAGCATTTT. This chain links TRBV12-3 or TRBV12-4 with TRBJ1-5, with 7 bases lining up with TRBD1. The length of the CDR3 is 15 residues. The V segment lost 3 bases and the J segment 6 bases; nucleotides outside the gene matches: 8.

The V gene is TRBV7-2, the J gene TRBJ2-5; D may match TRBD1 or TRBD2 (5 bases each). Germline lookup yields CDR1 SGHTA and CDR2 FQGNSA. The CDR3 sequence is 15 residues long. Between the trimmed V and J ends, which lost 5 bases and 2 bases, there was a span of 15 bases. The DNA for the CDR3 is TGTGCCAGCAGCCTCGGCTGGGGGAGACAAGAGACCCAGTACTTC. As protein: CASSLGWGRQETQYF.

About this clonotype: One end of the junction is discordant with germline, which a read error may explain. This chain uses TRBV4-2 with TRBJ2-2; TRBD1 agrees at 8 bases. The CDR3 is 16 residues long. CDR1 is LGHNA, CDR2 YNFKEQ, per germline. DNA of the CDR3: TGTGCCAGCAGCCAAGAACAGGGGGTGTACACCGGGGAGCTGGTTTTT. Its protein is CASSQEQGVYTGELVF.